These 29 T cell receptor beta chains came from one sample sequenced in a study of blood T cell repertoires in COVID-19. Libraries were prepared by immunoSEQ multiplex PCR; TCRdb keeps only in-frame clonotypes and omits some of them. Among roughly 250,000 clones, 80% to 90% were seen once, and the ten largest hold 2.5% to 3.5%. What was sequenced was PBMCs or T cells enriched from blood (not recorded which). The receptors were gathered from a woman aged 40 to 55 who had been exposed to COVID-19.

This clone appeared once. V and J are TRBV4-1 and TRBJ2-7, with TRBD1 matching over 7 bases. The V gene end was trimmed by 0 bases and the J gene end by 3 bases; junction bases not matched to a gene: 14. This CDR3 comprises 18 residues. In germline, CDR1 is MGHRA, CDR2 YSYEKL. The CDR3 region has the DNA TGCGCCAGCAGCCAAGAAAGGGTCGGGACAGACGCCTTCTACGAGCAGTACGTC. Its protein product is CASSQERVGTDAFYEQYV.

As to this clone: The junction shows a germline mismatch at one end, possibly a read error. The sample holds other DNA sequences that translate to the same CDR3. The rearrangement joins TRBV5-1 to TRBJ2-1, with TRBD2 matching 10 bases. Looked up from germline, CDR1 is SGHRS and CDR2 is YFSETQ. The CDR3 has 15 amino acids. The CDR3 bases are TGTGCCAGCAGCTTTGGACTAGCGGTTTACAATGAGCAGTTCTTC. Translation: CASSFGLAVYNEQFF.

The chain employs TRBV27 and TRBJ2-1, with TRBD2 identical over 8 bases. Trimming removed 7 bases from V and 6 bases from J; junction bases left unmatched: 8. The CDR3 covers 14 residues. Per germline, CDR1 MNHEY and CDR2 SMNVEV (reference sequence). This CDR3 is CASTTRRGVNEQFF. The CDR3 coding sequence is TGTGCCAGCACGACTAGGCGGGGGGTCAATGAGCAGTTCTTC.

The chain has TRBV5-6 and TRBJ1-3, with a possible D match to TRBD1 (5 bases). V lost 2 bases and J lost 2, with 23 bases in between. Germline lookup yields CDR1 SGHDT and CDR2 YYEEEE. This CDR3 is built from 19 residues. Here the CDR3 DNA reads TGTGCCAGCAGCTTAACGTGGGGTTGGGGGGTAGGAACTGGAAACACCATATATTTT. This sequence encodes CASSLTWGWGVGTGNTIYF.

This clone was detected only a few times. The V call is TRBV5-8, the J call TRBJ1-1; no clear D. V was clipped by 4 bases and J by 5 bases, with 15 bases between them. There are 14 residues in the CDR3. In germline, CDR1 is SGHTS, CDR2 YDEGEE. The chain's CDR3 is CASSPSPGSTEAFF. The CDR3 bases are TGTGCCAGCAGCCCTTCTCCGGGATCGACTGAAGCTTTCTTT.

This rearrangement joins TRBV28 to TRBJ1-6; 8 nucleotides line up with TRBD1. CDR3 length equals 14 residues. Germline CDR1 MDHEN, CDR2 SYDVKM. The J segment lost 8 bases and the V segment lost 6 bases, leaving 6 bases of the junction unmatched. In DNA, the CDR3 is TGTGCCAGCAGCCTTGAACAGGGGGATTCACCCCTCCACTTT. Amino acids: CASSLEQGDSPLHF.

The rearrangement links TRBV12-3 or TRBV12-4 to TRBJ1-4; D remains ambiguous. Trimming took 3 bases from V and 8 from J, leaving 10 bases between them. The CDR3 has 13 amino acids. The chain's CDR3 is CASSFSLGEKLFF. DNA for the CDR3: TGTGCCAGCAGTTTCTCCTTGGGCGAAAAACTGTTTTTT.

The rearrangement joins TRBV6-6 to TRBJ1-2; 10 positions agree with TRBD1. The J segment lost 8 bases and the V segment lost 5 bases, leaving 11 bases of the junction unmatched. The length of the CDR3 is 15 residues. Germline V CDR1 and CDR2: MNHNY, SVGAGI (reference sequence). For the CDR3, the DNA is TGTGCCAGCAGTGACCCCGGGACAGGGGAAGAGGGCTACACCTTC. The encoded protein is CASSDPGTGEEGYTF.

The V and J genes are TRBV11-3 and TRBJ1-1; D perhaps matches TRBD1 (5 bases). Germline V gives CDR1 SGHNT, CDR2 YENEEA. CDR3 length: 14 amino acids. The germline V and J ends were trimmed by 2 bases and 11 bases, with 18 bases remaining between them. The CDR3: CASSLLPGPKWAFF. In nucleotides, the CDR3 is TGTGCCAGCAGCTTACTCCCAGGGCCTAAGTGGGCTTTCTTT.

CDR3 DNA sequence: TGTGCCAGCAGCCAGGCTAGCGGGAGGGGTCGGAATGAGCAGTTCTTC. Its protein product is CASSQASGRGRNEQFF. The rearrangement uses TRBV7-2 and TRBJ2-1; 12 bases agree with TRBD2. Germline assignment: CDR1 SGHTA and CDR2 FQGNSA. The CDR3 is 16 amino acids. V was clipped by 5 bases and J by 7 bases; unmatched bases: 9.

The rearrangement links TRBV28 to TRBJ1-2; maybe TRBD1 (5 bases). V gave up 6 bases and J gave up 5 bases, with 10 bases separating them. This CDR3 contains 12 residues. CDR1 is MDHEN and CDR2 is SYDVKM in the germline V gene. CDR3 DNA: TGTGCCAGCAGCCGAACAGGTTATGGCTACACCTTC. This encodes CASSRTGYGYTF.

CDR3 protein: CASSFFSPSGANVLTF. The CDR3 nucleotides read TGTGCCAGCAGCTTTTTCTCTCCCTCTGGGGCCAACGTCCTGACTTTC. V gene TRBV7-2 combines with J gene TRBJ2-6, with D unresolved. The CDR3 has 16 amino acids. Germline V gene lookup returns CDR1 SGHTA and CDR2 FQGNSA. Trimming left V 3 bases short and J 0 bases short, with 9 bases between.

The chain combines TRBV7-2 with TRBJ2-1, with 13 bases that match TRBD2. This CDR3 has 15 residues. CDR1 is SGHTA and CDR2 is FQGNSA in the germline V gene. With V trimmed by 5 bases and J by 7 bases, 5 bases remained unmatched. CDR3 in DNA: TGTGCCAGCAGCATTCGGACTAGCGGGAGAAATGAGCAGTTCTTC. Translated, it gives CASSIRTSGRNEQFF.

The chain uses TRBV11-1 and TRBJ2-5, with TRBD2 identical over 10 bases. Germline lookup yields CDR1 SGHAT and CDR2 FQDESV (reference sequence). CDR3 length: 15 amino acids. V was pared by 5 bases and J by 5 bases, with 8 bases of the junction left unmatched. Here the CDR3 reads CASSPQLAGVETQYF. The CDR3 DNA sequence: TGTGCCAGCAGCCCCCAGCTAGCGGGAGTTGAGACCCAGTACTTC.

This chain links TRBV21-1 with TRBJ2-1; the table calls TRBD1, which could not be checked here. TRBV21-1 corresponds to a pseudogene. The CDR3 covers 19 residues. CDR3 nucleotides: TGTGCCAGCAGCATTAGGATTGTTGGCGGAAGGGACAGCTGCAATGAGCAGTTCTTC. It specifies CASSIRIVGGRDSCNEQFF.

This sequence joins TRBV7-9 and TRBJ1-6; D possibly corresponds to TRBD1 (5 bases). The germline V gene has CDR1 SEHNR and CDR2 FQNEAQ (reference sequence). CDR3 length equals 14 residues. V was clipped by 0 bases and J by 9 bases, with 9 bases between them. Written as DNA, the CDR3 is TGTGCCAGCAGCTTAGCAGGAGGGACTTCACCCCTCCACTTT. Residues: CASSLAGGTSPLHF.

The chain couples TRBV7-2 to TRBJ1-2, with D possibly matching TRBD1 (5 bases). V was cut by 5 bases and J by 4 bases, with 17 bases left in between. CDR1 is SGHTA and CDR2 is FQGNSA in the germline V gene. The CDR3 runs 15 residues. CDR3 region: CASSPSRQSTYGYTF. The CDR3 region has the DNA TGTGCCAGCAGCCCCAGTCGACAGTCGACCTATGGCTACACCTTC.

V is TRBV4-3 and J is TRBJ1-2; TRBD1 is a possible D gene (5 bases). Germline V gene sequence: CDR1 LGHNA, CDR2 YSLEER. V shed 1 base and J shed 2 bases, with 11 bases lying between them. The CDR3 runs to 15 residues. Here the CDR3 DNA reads TGCGCCAGCAGCCAAGTGGCAGGGTGGAACTATGGCTACACCTTC. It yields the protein CASSQVAGWNYGYTF.

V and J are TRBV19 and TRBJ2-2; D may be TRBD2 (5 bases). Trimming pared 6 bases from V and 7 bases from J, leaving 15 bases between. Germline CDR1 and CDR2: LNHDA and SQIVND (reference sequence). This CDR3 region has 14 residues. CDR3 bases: TGTGCCAGTAGCCAGGAAGGAGGTGTCGGGGAGCTGTTTTTT. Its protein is CASSQEGGVGELFF.

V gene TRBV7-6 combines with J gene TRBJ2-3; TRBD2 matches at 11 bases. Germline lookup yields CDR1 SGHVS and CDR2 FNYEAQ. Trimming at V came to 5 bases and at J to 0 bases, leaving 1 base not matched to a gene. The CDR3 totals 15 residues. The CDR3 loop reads CASSPSGGSTDTQYF. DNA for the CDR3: TGTGCCAGCAGCCCTAGCGGGGGGAGCACAGATACGCAGTATTTT.

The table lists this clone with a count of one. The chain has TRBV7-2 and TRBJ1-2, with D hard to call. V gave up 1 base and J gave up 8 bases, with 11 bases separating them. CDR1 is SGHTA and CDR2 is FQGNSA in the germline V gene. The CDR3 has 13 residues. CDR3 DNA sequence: TGTGCCAGCAGCTTAGTTCGCCGAGGCGGCTACACCTTC. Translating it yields CASSLVRRGGYTF.

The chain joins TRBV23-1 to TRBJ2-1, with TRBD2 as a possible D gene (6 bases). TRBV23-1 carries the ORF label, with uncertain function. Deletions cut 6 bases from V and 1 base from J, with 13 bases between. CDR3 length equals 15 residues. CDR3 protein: CASSPWDLSYNEQFF. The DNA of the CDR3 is TGCGCCAGCAGCCCCTGGGACTTATCCTACAATGAGCAGTTCTTC.

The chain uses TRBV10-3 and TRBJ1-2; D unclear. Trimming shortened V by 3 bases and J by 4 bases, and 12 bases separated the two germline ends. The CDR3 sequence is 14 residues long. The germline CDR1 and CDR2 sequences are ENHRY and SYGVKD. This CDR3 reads CAISEGGVSYGYTF. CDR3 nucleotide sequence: TGTGCCATCAGTGAAGGCGGGGTGTCCTATGGCTACACCTTC.

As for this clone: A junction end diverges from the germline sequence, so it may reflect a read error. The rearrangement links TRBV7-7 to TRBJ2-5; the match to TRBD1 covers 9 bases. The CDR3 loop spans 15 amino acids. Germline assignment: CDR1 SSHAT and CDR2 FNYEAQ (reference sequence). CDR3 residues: CASSLGDRAQETQYF. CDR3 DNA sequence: TGTGCTAGCAGCTTAGGGGACAGGGCACAAGAGACCCAGTACTTC.

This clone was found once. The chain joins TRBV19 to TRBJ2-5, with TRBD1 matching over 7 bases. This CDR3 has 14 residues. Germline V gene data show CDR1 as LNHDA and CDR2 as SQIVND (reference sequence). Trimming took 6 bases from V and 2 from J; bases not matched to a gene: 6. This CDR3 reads CASRQTGIQETQYF. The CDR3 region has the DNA TGTGCCAGTAGACAGACAGGGATACAAGAGACCCAGTACTTC.

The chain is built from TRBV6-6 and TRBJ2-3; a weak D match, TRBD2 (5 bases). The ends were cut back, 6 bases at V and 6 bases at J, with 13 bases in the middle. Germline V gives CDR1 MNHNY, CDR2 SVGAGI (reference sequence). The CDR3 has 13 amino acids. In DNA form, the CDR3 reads TGTGCCAGCAGATCTAACCAGCGGGATACGCAGTATTTT. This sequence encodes CASRSNQRDTQYF.

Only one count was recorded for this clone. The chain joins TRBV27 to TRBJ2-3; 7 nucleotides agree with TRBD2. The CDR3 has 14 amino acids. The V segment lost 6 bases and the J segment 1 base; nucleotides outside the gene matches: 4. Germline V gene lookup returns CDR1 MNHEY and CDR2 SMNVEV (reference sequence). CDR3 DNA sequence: TGTGCCAGCAGCGGAGCGGGACGCACAGATACGCAGTATTTT. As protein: CASSGAGRTDTQYF.

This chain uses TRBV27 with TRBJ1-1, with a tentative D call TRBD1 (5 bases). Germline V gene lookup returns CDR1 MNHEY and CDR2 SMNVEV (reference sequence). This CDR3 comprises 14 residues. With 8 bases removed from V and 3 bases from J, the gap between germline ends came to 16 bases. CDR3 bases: TGTGCCAGCCAAAGACAGTTCCGTTACACTGAAGCTTTCTTT. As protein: CASQRQFRYTEAFF.

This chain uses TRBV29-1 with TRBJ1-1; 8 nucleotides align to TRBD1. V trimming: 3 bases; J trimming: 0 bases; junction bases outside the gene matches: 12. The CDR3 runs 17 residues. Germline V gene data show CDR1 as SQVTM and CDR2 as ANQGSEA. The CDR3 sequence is CSVETGVLIGMNTEAFF. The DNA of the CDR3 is TGCAGCGTTGAGACAGGGGTGTTGATAGGAATGAACACTGAAGCTTTCTTT.